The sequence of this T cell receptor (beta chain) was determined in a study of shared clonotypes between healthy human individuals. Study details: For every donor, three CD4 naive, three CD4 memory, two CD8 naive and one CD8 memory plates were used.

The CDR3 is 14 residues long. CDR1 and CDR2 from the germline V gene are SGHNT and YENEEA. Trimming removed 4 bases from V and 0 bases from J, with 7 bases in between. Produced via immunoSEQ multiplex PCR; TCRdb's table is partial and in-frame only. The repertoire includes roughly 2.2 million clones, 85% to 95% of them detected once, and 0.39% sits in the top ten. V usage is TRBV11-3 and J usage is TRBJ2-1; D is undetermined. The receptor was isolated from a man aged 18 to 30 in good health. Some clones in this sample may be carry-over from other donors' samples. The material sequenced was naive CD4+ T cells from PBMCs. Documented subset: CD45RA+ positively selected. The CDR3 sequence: CASSSRPSYNEQFF. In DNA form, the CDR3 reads TGTGCCAGCAGCTCCCGACCCTCCTACAATGAGCAGTTCTTC.